A single TCR beta chain is shown here with its context. It has no known antigen specificity. The sample holds no much larger clone one base away, and base qualities are not on file. The sample is drawn from a study of vaccination effects on CD4 cells after COVID-19 (dated by TCRdb to between 2021 and 2024). Background on the whole study: In the ViraFEST assay, PBMC were stimulated with viral peptide pools, and antigen-specific CD4+ T cell clonotypes were then identified by expansion using TCR sequencing. Two doses of either the BNT162b2 or the mRNA-1273 mRNA SARS-CoV-2 vaccine were administered to participants. SARS-CoV-2 spike-specific CD4+ TCR repertoires from before and after mRNA vaccination were compared in COVID-19 convalescent patients and in infection-naive vaccine recipients. Cultures from other donors in the study were sequenced with the Oncomine TCR Beta short-read assay on an Illumina iSeq 100. Pre-vaccine samples from a couple of convalescent patients were drawn 16 days and one week before the first dose, 142 and 148 days after COVID-19 diagnosis. About 2.1 million PBMC per well were cultured with approximately 10 ug/ml peptides in IMDM containing about 5% human AB serum, 10 IU/ml IL-2 and gentamicin. A total of some eleven COVID-19 convalescent patients and a few SARS-CoV-2-naive healthy vaccine recipients were included in the full study. The research as a whole found: Only a small number of convalescent patients were included, and no early post-infection timepoints were available, which limited the study. Among convalescent patients, the spike-reactive repertoire after vaccination was made up mainly of new vaccine-induced clones that were largely distinct from the clones induced by infection. At late post-vaccination timepoints, both infection-induced and vaccine-induced clones showed marked clonal contraction, consistent with waning T cell responses.

The library came from the immunoSEQ multiplex PCR assay. DNA from the cultured, isolated CD4+ T cells was subjected to TCR beta CDR3 sequencing. The original pipeline was this. The analysis removed non-productive TCR sequences, trimmed reads to the CDR3 region, and retained only CDR3s that were 7 or more amino acids long. Antigen-specific clonotypes were identified with the MANAFEST web app by comparing expansion in peptide wells against reference cultures. Positive clones required FDR<0.05 expansion versus reference and all other wells, odds ratio above 5, and frequency above 0.1% in two replicate wells. A clonotype was defined as cross-reactive if the clonotype was significantly expanded both in SARS-CoV-2 spike wells and in at least one common cold coronavirus spike condition. CDR3 similarity was assessed by Levenshtein distance using the stringdist R package, and unrooted trees were constructed with ape in R 3.6.1. The clones in this table, taken by TCRdb from immuneACCESS, are in-frame only. Not every clone is retained; where verified, under half of the shortfall comes from an unresolved V gene, and the cause of the rest is unknown. Clone size and V and J calls were adopted from that table, with D and trimming inferred from the DNA. This sample has approximately 45,000 clones in its table, and 76% of those were observed once. The top ten hold approximately 10% of the sample.

After about 9 days of culture, CD4+ T cells were isolated with the EasySep CD4+ T cell isolation kit. PCR-confirmed SARS-CoV-2 infection had occurred in convalescent patients between March and December 2020, before the Alpha, Beta and Delta variants emerged in the United States. Half of the culture medium was replaced with fresh IL-2-containing medium on days 3 and 7. Unless noted otherwise, every peptide stimulation condition was cultured in triplicate wells. PBMC were separated from whole blood using Ficoll-Paque Plus gradient centrifugation and were then either cryopreserved at -140C or used fresh. The QIAamp micro DNA kit was used to extract genomic DNA from the cultured CD4+ T cells. Inclusive of the bounding cysteine and phenylalanine, the CDR3 is 12 residues long. Left in the record is the CDR3 DNA by itself, 36 bases read in frame from the first base. CDR1 and CDR2, per the germline V gene, are SQVTM and ANQGSEA. V loses 5 bases of germline sequence and J loses 3 bases, and the interval between the two ends is 11 bases.

The clonotype comes from a human donor who had a prior SARS-CoV-2 infection. The chain links TRBV29-1 with TRBJ2-7, with no D gene named confidently. The sample in question was CD4+ T cells from PBMCs cultured without peptide, obtained before COVID-19 vaccination. The sequence in DNA is TGCAGCGTTATGCTGGGATTCTACGAGCAGTACTTC. Translated, this is CSVMLGFYEQYF.